This TCR beta chain was sequenced during a study of blood T cell repertoires in COVID-19 (TCRdb year 2020). Notes on the research overall: Samples covering the acute and convalescent phases of COVID-19 were provided by collaborators in the United States, Italy and Spain. Subjects who had been exposed to COVID-19, were actively infected with it, or had recovered from it provided the deeply sampled blood TCRbeta repertoires that made up the dataset. The prospective study material was composed of cDNA or gDNA derived from T cells, B-cell-depleted T cells, or PBMCs. The repertoires were released in a freely available public database meant as a resource for research on the immune response to SARS-CoV-2. Where HLA class I and class II types were available, the types were taken from metadata supplied by the sample provider, not from assay-based typing. Samples came from the ongoing ImmuneRACE study (first 160 participants) plus 1,254 subjects from 6 global collaborators. A de-identified subject ID, COVID-19 status, age in years and sex were almost always included in the sample metadata. Here is what the overall study found, with its caveats: The quantity of clinical and demographic metadata differed by source and by participant and was supplied without curation.

Reading the germline V gene gives CDR1 KGHDR and CDR2 SFDVKD. The CDR3 covers 17 residues, taking in both the cysteine and the phenylalanine. The sequence is cut down to CDR3 DNA, 51 bases in frame from base 1. Deletion took 3 bases off V and 2 bases off J, with a span of 16 bases between the germline ends. Points on this clone: No antigen is known for it. Base-call qualities are not available, and no considerably larger clone is one nucleotide away.

The immunoSEQ Assay, a bias-controlled multiplex PCR, was used to amplify TCRbeta CDR3 regions from genomic DNA. Under the source paper's analysis protocol: Within the assay, amplification of reference gene primers was used to estimate how many nucleated cells each sample contained. Sequence reads were collapsed and filtered to measure the absolute abundance of every unique TCRbeta CDR3 rearrangement. Productive Simpson clonality was computed per sample as the square root of Simpson's diversity index over productive rearrangements. TCRdb carries this immuneACCESS record with in-frame sequences only. Its versions omit some clonotypes, under half of them owing to an unresolved V gene in the studies checked, with the rest unexplained. V, J and clone size were drawn from that table, and D and trimming were deduced from the DNA. Counted in this sample were fewer than 350,000 clones; roughly 85% of them appeared once. The top ten clones comprise 7.2% of the sample.

Whole blood was collected in K2EDTA tubes by collaborating institutions according to the institutions' own protocols. For TCRbeta analysis, collaborators shipped samples as frozen whole blood, isolated PBMCs, or DNA extracted from either of those sample types. Sequencing input: peripheral blood. The rearranged segments are TRBV24-1 and TRBJ1-5, with TRBD1 perhaps the D gene, on 5 matching bases. The sequence derives from a human donor in a cohort sampled during active COVID-19. The CDR3 protein: CATSDPGGEEGNQPQHF. The DNA sequence is TGTGCCACCAGTGATCCCGGGGGGGAAGAGGGCAATCAGCCCCAGCATTTT.